This T cell receptor beta chain derives from a study of T cells expressing NK-cell markers. Germline CDR1 is SGHRS and CDR2 is YFSETQ. This CDR3 contains 13 residues. No DNA is given; TCRdb re-called the 5' RACE reads and lists each CDR3 protein once. The sample totals about 260,000 distinct CDR3 sequences. The chain combines TRBV5-1 with TRBJ2-2; TCRdb returns TRBD1, unconfirmable since there is no DNA. The sequence derives from a woman aged 18 to 75 in good health. Sequencing was performed on blood T cells: a sorted CD56 or NKG2C T cell subset, CD4+ or CD8+ T cells, or bulk PBMC T cells (not recorded which). The CDR3 spells CASSGTGTGELFF. Using reference TRBV5-1 and TRBJ2-2 for the parts outside the CDR3, the full variable domain is KAGVTQTPRYLIKTRGQQVTLSCSPISGHRSVSWYQQTPGQGLQFLFEYFSETQRNKGNFPGRFSGRQFSNSRSEMNVSTLELGDSALYLCASSGTGTGELFFGEGSRLTVL.